This paragraph covers one T cell receptor (beta chain) sequence. Profiled with immunoSEQ multiplex PCR; TCRdb holds only in-frame clones, not every one. The data contain over 75,000 clones, almost 85% of them singletons. Germline loops: CDR1 MNHNY, CDR2 SVGAGI (reference sequence). Trimming left V 5 bases short and J 6 bases short, with 24 bases between. CDR3 size: 17 residues. The entry originates in a study of control samples from healthy donors and cancer patients. Material for sequencing was blood. The rearrangement uses TRBV6-6 and TRBJ2-3; TRBD2 is a possible D gene (5 bases). The receptor comes from a man aged 55 to 70 in good health. The CDR3 spells CASSLRTGSMPGDTQYF. Written as DNA, the CDR3 is TGTGCCAGCAGTCTAAGGACGGGATCGATGCCTGGGGATACGCAGTATTTT.